One sample yielded the 14 T cell receptor beta chains listed below, sequenced in a study of blood T cell repertoires in COVID-19. The protocol was immunoSEQ multiplex PCR, while the TCRdb copy is restricted to in-frame clones and leaves out a portion. The sample shows about 64,000 clones, around 86% of them seen only once. The sequencing sample was made of peripheral blood. The receptors derive from a man between 50 and 59 years old with active COVID-19.

This clone was counted a single time. The V call is TRBV6-6, the J call TRBJ1-3, with D maybe TRBD1 (5 bases). The CDR3 has 15 residues. The germline V gene has CDR1 MNHNY and CDR2 SVGAGI (reference sequence). Trimming shortened V by 7 bases and J by 0 bases, and 13 bases separated the two germline ends. The CDR3, as DNA: TGTGCCAGCACCAGCCGGGGGGACTCTGGAAACACCATATATTTT. Residues: CASTSRGDSGNTIYF.

V usage is TRBV9 and J usage is TRBJ2-1; 9 nucleotides agree with TRBD1. This CDR3 has 14 amino acids. The ends lost 7 bases at V and 4 bases at J; junction bases unmatched: 6. CDR1 is SGDLS and CDR2 is YYNGEE in the germline V gene. The CDR3 DNA follows: TGTGCCAGCGGGCCGGGACAGGGTTACAATGAGCAGTTCTTC. As protein: CASGPGQGYNEQFF.

This chain links TRBV28 with TRBJ1-6; D perhaps matches TRBD1 (6 bases). The CDR3 length is 14 residues. Trimming left V 7 bases short and J 6 bases short, with 13 bases between. Per the germline V gene, CDR1 is MDHEN and CDR2 is SYDVKM. The CDR3 loop is CASTGALFNSPLHF. In DNA form, the CDR3 reads TGTGCCAGCACAGGGGCCCTTTTTAATTCACCCCTCCACTTT.

V usage is TRBV9 and J usage is TRBJ2-3; 7 nucleotides align to TRBD1. Unmatched junction bases numbered 4, after V lost 0 bases and J lost 0 bases. The CDR3 spans 16 residues. Germline loops: CDR1 SGDLS, CDR2 YYNGEE. This CDR3 reads CASSVGLGQSTDTQYF. The CDR3 region has the DNA TGTGCCAGCAGCGTAGGACTGGGACAGAGCACAGATACGCAGTATTTT.

V and J are TRBV30 and TRBJ2-5; the D is unclear. Germline-derived CDR1 and CDR2 are GTSNPN and SVGIG (reference sequence). V was pared by 6 bases and J by 1 base, with 9 bases between. This CDR3 comprises 12 residues. The CDR3: CACSVIQETQYF. DNA of the CDR3: TGTGCCTGTTCGGTAATCCAAGAGACCCAGTACTTC.

This chain links TRBV5-6 with TRBJ2-3, with 12 bases fitting TRBD2. This CDR3 has 18 residues. Germline trimming cut 5 bases from V and 2 bases from J; bases unmatched to any gene: 12. From germline, CDR1 is SGHDT and CDR2 YYEEEE. CDR3 amino acids: CASRGGLAGLIDTDTQYF. DNA of the CDR3: TGTGCCAGCAGGGGCGGACTAGCGGGGTTAATCGACACAGATACGCAGTATTTT.

The chain joins TRBV28 to TRBJ1-2, with a possible D match to TRBD1 (6 bases). The germline V gene encodes CDR1 MDHEN and CDR2 SYDVKM. V lost 6 bases to trimming and J lost 1 base, with 18 bases between them. This CDR3 spans 16 amino acids. CDR3 sequence: CASSPKWGRGNYGYTF. CDR3 sequence (DNA): TGTGCCAGCAGCCCTAAATGGGGCAGGGGTAACTATGGCTACACCTTC.

This rearrangement joins TRBV5-8 to TRBJ2-7, with 9 nucleotides matching TRBD1. The trim removed 4 bases at V and 5 bases at J, leaving 7 bases unmatched. CDR3 size: 14 residues. CDR1 and CDR2 from the germline V gene are SGHTS and YDEGEE. The CDR3 loop is CASSKIQGADEQYF. In DNA form, the CDR3 reads TGTGCCAGCAGCAAGATACAGGGGGCGGACGAGCAGTACTTC.

The chain carries TRBV7-2 and TRBJ2-5, with 8 bases that match TRBD2. CDR3 size: 16 residues. Germline V CDR1 and CDR2: SGHTA, FQGNSA. The V and J ends lost 3 bases and 2 bases, in that order; junction bases with no gene match: 8. The CDR3 protein is CASSFQAGALQETQYF. CDR3 nucleotides: TGTGCCAGCAGCTTTCAAGCGGGGGCTCTACAAGAGACCCAGTACTTC.

The chain joins TRBV7-8 to TRBJ2-3; weak D call: TRBD2 (6 bases). The CDR3 spans 16 residues. The V end was cut by 1 base, the J end by 4 bases, with 15 bases between. Germline V gene sequence: CDR1 SGHVS, CDR2 FQNEAQ. The CDR3 loop reads CASSLVSGGAADTQYF. Here the CDR3 DNA reads TGTGCCAGCAGCTTAGTAAGCGGAGGGGCCGCAGATACGCAGTATTTT.

The chain has TRBV7-2 and TRBJ2-5; TRBD1 aligns across 7 bases. CDR1 and CDR2 from the germline V gene are SGHTA and FQGNSA. The V segment lost 5 bases and the J segment 3 bases; nucleotides outside the gene matches: 6. This CDR3 is 14 amino acids long. The CDR3 DNA follows: TGTGCCAGCAGCCGCTCGGGACAGAAAGAGACCCAGTACTTC. The encoded protein is CASSRSGQKETQYF.

V gene TRBV19 combines with J gene TRBJ2-3; 13 bases are a match to TRBD2. After removal of 6 bases from V and 6 bases from J, the junction contained 6 bases not matched to a gene. Germline CDR1 LNHDA, CDR2 SQIVND (reference sequence). CDR3 length equals 15 residues. CDR3 region: CASSPLAGGPDTQYF. The CDR3 DNA follows: TGTGCCAGTAGCCCACTAGCGGGAGGGCCCGATACGCAGTATTTT.

This clone was counted between two and nine times. The genes are TRBV5-1 and TRBJ2-7, with D possibly matching TRBD1 (6 bases). The length of the CDR3 is 14 residues. V shed 7 bases and J shed 2 bases, with 16 bases lying between them. Germline loops: CDR1 SGHRS, CDR2 YFSETQ. CDR3 protein: CASGPNRAPYEQYF. The CDR3 DNA reads TGCGCCAGCGGTCCCAACAGGGCCCCCTACGAGCAGTACTTC.

The chain employs TRBV6-5 and TRBJ2-7; no reliable D call. Trimming stripped 8 bases from V and 3 bases from J, with 17 bases between. This CDR3 comprises 14 residues. The germline V gene has CDR1 MNHEY and CDR2 SVGAGI. The CDR3 is CASVDKQVSYEQYF. In DNA form, the CDR3 reads TGTGCCAGCGTCGACAAGCAGGTCAGCTACGAGCAGTACTTC.